This T cell receptor (beta chain) originates from a study of a mutant IDH1 vaccine in newly diagnosed glioma. Study-wide context: Sex among treated patients split about 60% male, roughly 40% female; mean age was approximately 41 years. Every participant had undergone radiotherapy, temozolomide, or both before, and most underwent both.

Data came from immunoSEQ multiplex PCR; TCRdb stores just in-frame clones and leaves some out. This sample has tens of thousands of clones, with 82% found just once. The CDR3 sequence is 14 residues long. Per germline, CDR1 SGHRS and CDR2 YFSETQ. J lost 6 bases, V lost 3 bases, and 1 base had no gene match. Of note for this clone: No antigen is known for it.

Time point of the sample: week 5, during vaccination. Doses of 300 ug of mutant IDH1 20-mer peptide were given with topical imiquimod. The specimen comprised PBMCs, sampled from a glioma patient whose treatment included an IDH1 peptide vaccine. The TCR was taken from a woman younger than 30 with glioma. Some clones in this sample may be carry-over from other donors' samples. The chain combines TRBV5-1 with TRBJ2-1; 12 bases are a match to TRBD2. The CDR3 loop reads CASSSGLAGNEQFF. In DNA form, the CDR3 reads TGCGCCAGCAGCTCGGGACTAGCGGGCAATGAGCAGTTCTTC.